Shown below are 27 T cell receptor beta chains from a single sample sequenced in a study of blood T cell dynamics during melanoma immunotherapy. The time point here: pre-treatment baseline. Generated by immunoSEQ multiplex PCR, the TCRdb table keeps only in-frame clones and is missing some. This table has a few thousand clones, approximately 83% appearing once. Sequencing used blood, obtained from a patient treated with checkpoint blockade. The source of these receptors is a human donor with melanoma.

The V gene is TRBV29-1, the J gene TRBJ1-3, with 7 bases that match TRBD1. This CDR3 contains 16 residues. In germline, CDR1 is SQVTM, CDR2 ANQGSEA. The V gene end was trimmed by 7 bases and the J gene end by 2 bases; junction bases not matched to a gene: 14. The CDR3, as DNA: TGCAGCGCCCAAAATAGTGGCCAGGGGGCTGGAAACACCATATATTTT. Encoded protein: CSAQNSGQGAGNTIYF.

The genes are TRBV9 and TRBJ2-5; D gene ambiguous. Germline V lookup: CDR1 SGDLS, CDR2 YYNGEE. The CDR3 runs 16 residues. Trimming left V 0 bases short and J 2 bases short, with 14 bases between. For the CDR3, the DNA is TGTGCCAGCAGCGTAGCTCCGACGTACACTCAAGAGACCCAGTACTTC. It specifies CASSVAPTYTQETQYF.

The chain carries TRBV5-5 and TRBJ2-1, with 11 bases identical to TRBD1. CDR3 length equals 20 residues. Germline V gives CDR1 SGHKS, CDR2 YYEKEE (reference sequence). V lost 4 bases to trimming and J lost 0 bases; unmatched junction nucleotides: 15. This CDR3 is CASSVRTGGANFNSYNEQFF. The CDR3 DNA reads as TGTGCCAGCAGCGTGCGGACAGGGGGCGCAAATTTCAACTCCTACAATGAGCAGTTCTTC.

The chain has TRBV7-2 and TRBJ1-5; the D gene is possibly TRBD1 (6 bases). Germline CDR1 SGHTA, CDR2 FQGNSA. The CDR3 covers 15 residues. V lost 5 bases, J lost 4 bases, and 15 bases lay in between. The CDR3 protein is CASSQGTRENQPQHF. The CDR3 bases are TGTGCCAGCAGCCAAGGGACAAGGGAAAATCAGCCCCAGCATTTT. Drawing the rest from reference TRBV7-2 and TRBJ1-5, the complete variable domain is GAGVSQSPSNKVTEKGKDVELRCDPISGHTALYWYRQSLGQGLEFLIYFQGNSAPDKSGLPSDRFSAERTGGSVSTLTIQRTQQEDSAVYLCASSQGTRENQPQHFGDGTRLSIL.

This chain joins TRBV21-1 and TRBJ2-5. TRBV21-1 is a pseudogene segment. The CDR3 is 14 amino acids. CDR3: CASSKEGGQETQYF. CDR3 coding DNA: TGTGCCAGCAGCAAAGAGGGTGGCCAAGAGACCCAGTACTTC.

By sample fraction, this clone is medium-sized (0.01 to 0.1%). The chain joins TRBV4-3 to TRBJ2-1; the D is unclear. CDR3 length: 15 amino acids. Trimming stripped 1 base from V and 6 bases from J, with 13 bases between. Germline V lookup: CDR1 LGHNA, CDR2 YSLEER. In nucleotides, the CDR3 is TGCGCCAGCAGCCAAGGCTGGTATTCGGGCAATGAGCAGTTCTTC. This encodes CASSQGWYSGNEQFF.

The J gene is TRBJ2-7, the V gene TRBV7-8, with 8 bases lining up with TRBD1. Per germline, CDR1 SGHVS and CDR2 FQNEAQ. The ends lost 5 bases at V and 4 bases at J; junction bases unmatched: 7. The CDR3 has 14 amino acids. The CDR3: CASSATGGVYEQYF. Here the CDR3 DNA reads TGTGCCAGCAGCGCCACAGGGGGAGTTTACGAGCAGTACTTC.

J is TRBJ2-3 and V is TRBV29-1, with D hard to call. Trimming pared 4 bases from V and 1 base from J, leaving 9 bases between. CDR1 is SQVTM and CDR2 is ANQGSEA in the germline V gene. There are 13 residues in the CDR3. For the CDR3, the DNA is TGCAGCGTTGTGGCTACCGGCACAGATACGCAGTATTTT. Encoded protein: CSVVATGTDTQYF.

The V gene is TRBV12-5, the J gene TRBJ2-3, with 7 bases fitting TRBD2. Germline V CDR1 and CDR2: LGHNT, FRNRAP. The CDR3 runs to 16 residues. Trimming cost V 2 bases and J 0 bases; bases outside gene matches: 5. The CDR3 sequence is CASGLKTSPSTDTQYF. The CDR3 bases are TGTGCTAGTGGTTTGAAGACTAGCCCTAGCACAGATACGCAGTATTTT.

The J gene is TRBJ2-6, the V gene TRBV11-3; weak D call: TRBD2 (6 bases). Germline V gene data show CDR1 as SGHNT and CDR2 as YENEEA. V shed 4 bases and J shed 4 bases, with 17 bases lying between them. This CDR3 region has 17 residues. CDR3 sequence reads: CASSSAPGRPGANVLTF. CDR3 coding DNA: TGTGCCAGCAGCTCGGCCCCAGGGAGGCCCGGGGCCAACGTCCTGACTTTC.

CDR3 region: CASSSGTEYNSPLHF. The CDR3 bases are TGTGCCAGCAGCTCAGGGACAGAGTATAATTCACCCCTCCACTTT. The chain uses TRBV5-8 and TRBJ1-6, with TRBD1 matching 7 bases. V was pared by 3 bases and J by 4 bases, with 4 bases of the junction left unmatched. The CDR3 is 15 amino acids. The V gene's germline CDR1 is SGHTS and CDR2 YDEGEE.

The chain employs TRBV2 and TRBJ1-3, with 8 bases aligning to TRBD1. This CDR3 region has 15 residues. In germline, CDR1 is SNHLY, CDR2 FYNNEI. Losses at the gene ends were 4 bases for V and 3 bases for J; bases not matched to a gene: 5. The CDR3 spells CASSVDRADGNTIYF. Written as DNA, the CDR3 is TGTGCCAGCAGTGTGGACAGGGCTGATGGAAACACCATATATTTT.

Points on this clone: At one end, the junction sequence differs from germline, possibly due to a read error. The V and J genes are TRBV5-8 and TRBJ2-6; no firm D call. The length of the CDR3 is 16 residues. Per germline, CDR1 SGHTS and CDR2 YDEGEE. This CDR3 reads CVSSIRLTSGANVLTF. The CDR3 nucleotides are TGTGTCAGCAGCATTAGACTTACCTCTGGGGCCAACGTCCTGACTTTC. The complete variable domain, with remaining parts taken from reference TRBV5-8 and TRBJ2-6, reads EAGVTQSPTHLIKTRGQQATLRCSPISGHTSVYWYQQALGLGLQFLLWYDEGEERNRGNFPPRFSGRQFPNYSSELNVNALELEDSALYLCVSSIRLTSGANVLTFGAGSRLTVL.

There are a few counts of this clone. This chain joins TRBV19 and TRBJ1-3, with no clear D. V lost 8 bases, J lost 3 bases, and 14 bases lay in between. The germline gives CDR1 LNHDA, CDR2 SQIVND (reference sequence). The length of the CDR3 is 14 residues. The CDR3 region has the DNA TGTGCCAGTCGGACCGACGCGAGTGGAAACACCATATATTTT. Translation: CASRTDASGNTIYF.

The chain uses TRBV5-5 and TRBJ2-5; tentatively, D is TRBD1 or TRBD2 (6 bases each). The CDR3 covers 16 residues. In germline, CDR1 is SGHKS, CDR2 YYEKEE (reference sequence). The ends were cut back, 0 bases at V and 3 bases at J, with 15 bases in the middle. CDR3 DNA: TGTGCCAGCAGCTTGGGATTACGGGGGCGGGAAGAGACCCAGTACTTC. Its protein is CASSLGLRGREETQYF.

V is TRBV23-1 and J is TRBJ2-5, with D unclear. TRBV23-1 carries the ORF label, with uncertain function. Trimming shortened V by 4 bases and J by 2 bases, and 11 bases separated the two germline ends. The CDR3 runs 14 residues. The CDR3 is CASSPPVLQETQYF. As DNA, the CDR3 is TGCGCCAGCAGTCCGCCTGTCCTACAAGAGACCCAGTACTTC.

The V and J genes are TRBV7-2 and TRBJ2-5; TRBD2 aligns across 9 bases. This CDR3 is 15 amino acids long. Trimming cost V 3 bases and J 3 bases; bases outside gene matches: 5. Germline V lookup: CDR1 SGHTA, CDR2 FQGNSA. CDR3 sequence: CASSLGPSGEETQYF. CDR3 DNA: TGTGCCAGCAGCTTGGGGCCTAGCGGGGAAGAGACCCAGTACTTC.

The chain is built from TRBV7-9 and TRBJ2-5, with 10 bases identical to TRBD2. Trimming at V came to 3 bases and at J to 5 bases, leaving 15 bases not matched to a gene. The CDR3 contains 18 residues. CDR1 is SEHNR and CDR2 is FQNEAQ in the germline V gene (reference sequence). CDR3 residues: CASSFLAGATRTGETQYF. CDR3 sequence (DNA): TGTGCCAGCAGCTTCCTAGCGGGAGCCACCCGGACCGGGGAGACCCAGTACTTC.

The V call is TRBV10-3, the J call TRBJ2-7; 16 bases are a match to TRBD2. The length of the CDR3 is 17 residues. V shed 10 bases, J shed 5 bases, and the junction held 14 bases outside the gene matches. The V gene's germline CDR1 is ENHRY and CDR2 SYGVKD. The CDR3 DNA is TGTGCCACCGGAGGGGGACTAGCGGGAGGGTTATCCAACGAGCAGTACTTC. This translates into CATGGGLAGGLSNEQYF.

The J gene is TRBJ2-5, the V gene TRBV5-4, with 9 bases identical to TRBD2. CDR3 length: 13 amino acids. Germline V gene data show CDR1 as SGHNT and CDR2 as YYREEE (reference sequence). The V gene end was trimmed by 4 bases and the J gene end by 3 bases; junction bases not matched to a gene: 1. This CDR3 is CASSRLAEETQYF. The CDR3 nucleotides are TGTGCCAGCAGCAGACTAGCGGAAGAGACCCAGTACTTC.

In this sample, this clone turned up a few times. The DNA for the CDR3 is TGTGCCAGCAGTTTACCGACAGGGATCGGAAGCGGAGAGACCCAGTACTTC. Its translation is CASSLPTGIGSGETQYF. This chain joins TRBV28 and TRBJ2-5; 7 bases line up with TRBD1. V shed 2 bases, J shed 4 bases, and the junction held 13 bases outside the gene matches. CDR3 size: 17 residues. In germline, CDR1 is MDHEN, CDR2 SYDVKM.

This chain joins TRBV5-1 and TRBJ2-7; D ambiguous. The V end lost 0 bases, the J end lost 2 bases, and 6 bases lay between the germline ends. There are 13 residues in the CDR3. CDR1 and CDR2 (germline): SGHRS, YFSETQ. DNA of the CDR3: TGCGCCAGCAGCTTGGTCTCTCCCTACGAGCAGTACTTC. Its protein is CASSLVSPYEQYF.

This clone was seen just once. For the CDR3, the DNA is TGTGCCAGCAGCTTAGCCCGGGTACAAGAGACCCAGTACTTC. Translation gives CASSLARVQETQYF. V usage is TRBV7-2 and J usage is TRBJ2-5; D call uncertain. CDR1 is SGHTA, CDR2 FQGNSA, per germline. Trimming took 0 bases from V and 2 from J, leaving 7 bases between them. CDR3 length equals 14 residues.

This clone was picked up one time. The chain has TRBV5-1 and TRBJ1-4, with D possibly being TRBD1 (5 bases). The germline V gene encodes CDR1 SGHRS and CDR2 YFSETQ. The length of the CDR3 is 14 residues. The ends were cut back, 0 bases at V and 7 bases at J, with 10 bases in the middle. CDR3 protein: CASSLGQTPEKLFF. DNA of the CDR3: TGCGCCAGCAGCTTGGGACAGACCCCTGAAAAACTGTTTTTT. Variable domain in full (rest from reference TRBV5-1 and TRBJ1-4): KAGVTQTPRYLIKTRGQQVTLSCSPISGHRSVSWYQQTPGQGLQFLFEYFSETQRNKGNFPGRFSGRQFSNSRSEMNVSTLELGDSALYLCASSLGQTPEKLFFGSGTQLSVL.

The J gene is TRBJ2-7, the V gene TRBV7-6, with D possibly matching TRBD2 (5 bases). Between the trimmed V and J ends, which lost 5 bases and 5 bases, there was a span of 13 bases. The CDR3 sequence is 13 residues long. In germline, CDR1 is SGHVS, CDR2 FNYEAQ. The chain's CDR3 is CASSRTAGDEQYF. The CDR3 nucleotides are TGTGCCAGCAGCCGTACCGCCGGGGACGAGCAGTACTTC.

The chain carries TRBV19 and TRBJ1-1; tentatively, D is TRBD1 (6 bases). Trimming took 2 bases from V and 5 from J, leaving 21 bases between them. CDR3 length: 17 amino acids. Per germline, CDR1 LNHDA and CDR2 SQIVND (reference sequence). Here the CDR3 DNA reads TGTGCCAGTAGTATATCCCCTTTAGGGGGGCTGAGTACTGAAGCTTTCTTT. Encoded protein: CASSISPLGGLSTEAFF.

This clone was seen more than once but under ten times. V is TRBV10-3 and J is TRBJ2-1; TRBD2 matches 12 bases. Per germline, CDR1 ENHRY and CDR2 SYGVKD. This CDR3 spans 15 amino acids. V shed 5 bases and J 6 bases; nucleotides not matched to a gene: 5. CDR3: CAISLGTSGFNEQFF. CDR3 sequence (DNA): TGTGCCATCAGTCTCGGGACTAGCGGGTTCAATGAGCAGTTCTTC.